Given below is one T cell receptor beta chain in context. As yet, its antigen is unknown. The use of a sample-barcoded 5' primer and a J-beta primer mix characterized a second PCR of roughly 6 to 11 cycles. No fewer than 3 million CDR3-containing paired-end reads came from each sample. TCRdb itself ran the 5' RACE reads through MiXCR, one entry per CDR3 protein. Here the sample spans roughly 2 million distinct CDR3 sequences, just under 50% being singletons. The data were obtained in a study of blood T cells in healthy people across ages. Study conclusions and caveats: As naive T cell percentage varied, TCR beta diversity correlated strongly with it.

This TCR derives from a woman aged 40 to 55 in good health. Sequenced sample: blood.

CDR3: CASSSTSGGLLCEQFF. DNA of the CDR3: TGTGCCAGCTCATCGACTAGCGGGGGACTTCTGTGTGAGCAGTTCTTC. The chain has TRBV18 and TRBJ2-1; the match to TRBD2 covers 12 bases. Germline V gives CDR1 KGHSH, CDR2 LQKENI. CDR3 length equals 16 residues. J was trimmed by 9 bases and V by 5 bases; bases with no gene match: 11.